One and the same sample provided the 13 T cell receptor beta chains below, sequenced in a study of blood T cell repertoires in COVID-19. Only in-frame clones appear in the TCRdb table, and some are missing; sequencing was by immunoSEQ multiplex PCR. In the table there are 90,000 to 120,000 clones, 60% to 85% of which are singletons. Sequencing used peripheral blood. These receptors were obtained from an older man with acute or convalescent COVID-19.

This clone was seen a handful of times. This rearrangement joins TRBV5-6 to TRBJ1-2; 8 bases map to TRBD1. V lost 0 bases to trimming and J lost 8 bases; unmatched junction nucleotides: 3. The CDR3 runs to 13 residues. CDR1 and CDR2 (germline): SGHDT, YYEEEE. DNA for the CDR3: TGTGCCAGCAGCTTGGGGACAGGGCCCGGCTACACCTTC. Protein: CASSLGTGPGYTF.

This clone was picked up a small number of times. This chain uses TRBV6-6 with TRBJ1-2; 10 nucleotides align to TRBD1. Germline assignment: CDR1 MNHNY and CDR2 SVGAGI (reference sequence). The CDR3 runs 15 residues. The junction had 6 bases not matched to a gene; V was cut back by 5 bases and J by 3 bases. The CDR3 reads CASSLGGQGDYGYTF. For the CDR3, the DNA is TGTGCCAGCAGTCTCGGAGGACAGGGGGACTATGGCTACACCTTC.

The chain links TRBV14 to TRBJ2-1; 13 positions agree with TRBD2. V was clipped by 2 bases and J by 0 bases; unmatched bases: 7. Germline CDR1 is SGHDN and CDR2 is FVKESK. The CDR3 loop spans 19 amino acids. CDR3 bases: TGTGCCAGCAGCCAAAGGACTAGCGGGGGCCCCCTCTCCTACAATGAGCAGTTCTTC. Its protein is CASSQRTSGGPLSYNEQFF.

This clone has ten or more counts. The rearrangement uses TRBV19 and TRBJ1-5; TRBD1 matches at 7 bases. Germline V gene lookup returns CDR1 LNHDA and CDR2 SQIVND (reference sequence). The CDR3 has 15 residues. V lost 4 bases, J lost 0 bases, and 3 bases stayed unmatched. CDR3 in amino acids: CASSTNRGSNQPQHF. CDR3 sequence (DNA): TGTGCCAGTAGTACGAACAGGGGTAGCAATCAGCCCCAGCATTTT.

J is TRBJ2-5 and V is TRBV27, with a possible D match to TRBD1 (5 bases). Trimming stripped 5 bases from V and 3 bases from J, with 19 bases between. The germline CDR1 and CDR2 sequences are MNHEY and SMNVEV (reference sequence). The CDR3 is 16 residues long. The CDR3 DNA reads as TGTGCCAGCAGTCTTGACGAACTACAGGAAAAAGAGACCCAGTACTTC. Protein product: CASSLDELQEKETQYF.

The genes are TRBV18 and TRBJ2-5; TRBD2 aligns across 9 bases. CDR1 KGHSH and CDR2 LQKENI come from the germline V gene. The CDR3 has 15 residues. With 1 base clipped from V and 4 bases from J, the junction kept 4 bases outside the gene matches. DNA of the CDR3: TGTGCCAGCTCACCACTGCGGGGGGGCGGAGAGACCCAGTACTTC. Amino acid sequence: CASSPLRGGGETQYF.

V and J are TRBV9 and TRBJ1-1, with D unresolved. V shed 1 base and J shed 7 bases, with 11 bases lying between them. Germline lookup yields CDR1 SGDLS and CDR2 YYNGEE. CDR3 size: 13 residues. CDR3 residues: CASSVSPGFEAFF. DNA of the CDR3: TGTGCCAGCAGCGTATCTCCGGGATTTGAAGCTTTCTTT.

In its sample, this clone was seen a few times. The chain combines TRBV5-4 with TRBJ1-5; D is uncertain. With 3 bases removed from V and 6 bases from J, the gap between germline ends came to 13 bases. Germline CDR1 and CDR2: SGHNT and YYREEE (reference sequence). This CDR3 comprises 14 residues. CDR3 sequence reads: CASSSEREGQPQHF. The CDR3 DNA follows: TGTGCCAGCAGCTCCGAACGGGAGGGTCAGCCCCAGCATTTT.

The chain couples TRBV10-3 to TRBJ2-7, with D possibly being TRBD1 (6 bases). V lost 6 bases and J lost 2, with 8 bases in between. In germline, CDR1 is ENHRY, CDR2 SYGVKD. The CDR3 loop spans 12 amino acids. CDR3 bases: TGTGCCATCAGATCAGGGGCCTACGAGCAGTACTTC. Protein sequence: CAIRSGAYEQYF.

This clone was picked up a small number of times. The chain couples TRBV9 to TRBJ2-2; TRBD1 matches 7 bases. V shed 4 bases, J shed 3 bases, and the junction held 6 bases outside the gene matches. CDR3 length: 15 residues. Germline CDR1 and CDR2: SGDLS and YYNGEE. The CDR3 region is CASSFRQGDTGELFF. CDR3 in DNA: TGTGCCAGCAGCTTCCGACAGGGTGACACCGGGGAGCTGTTTTTT.

This chain joins TRBV5-1 and TRBJ2-2; TRBD2 matches at 12 bases. There are 16 residues in the CDR3. Per the germline V gene, CDR1 is SGHRS and CDR2 is YFSETQ. The trim removed 3 bases at V and 4 bases at J, leaving 4 bases unmatched. The CDR3 sequence: CASSSLAGGRTGELFF. DNA for the CDR3: TGCGCCAGCAGCTCCCTAGCGGGGGGGCGCACCGGGGAGCTGTTTTTT.

V usage is TRBV14 and J usage is TRBJ1-6, with TRBD1 matching 9 bases. This CDR3 spans 19 amino acids. Germline CDR1 reads SGHDN; CDR2 reads FVKESK. With 0 bases clipped from V and 4 bases from J, the junction kept 10 bases outside the gene matches. CDR3 coding DNA: TGTGCCAGCAGCCAAGATAAGTCGGACAGGGGATCTTATAATTCACCCCTCCACTTT. It encodes CASSQDKSDRGSYNSPLHF.

The chain carries TRBV5-1 and TRBJ1-4, with TRBD1 matching over 7 bases. The CDR3 totals 14 residues. V shed 4 bases, J shed 4 bases, and the junction held 4 bases outside the gene matches. Germline CDR1 reads SGHRS; CDR2 reads YFSETQ. In DNA form, the CDR3 reads TGCGCCAGCAGCCGGGACAGCCTTAATGAAAAACTGTTTTTT. Protein product: CASSRDSLNEKLFF.